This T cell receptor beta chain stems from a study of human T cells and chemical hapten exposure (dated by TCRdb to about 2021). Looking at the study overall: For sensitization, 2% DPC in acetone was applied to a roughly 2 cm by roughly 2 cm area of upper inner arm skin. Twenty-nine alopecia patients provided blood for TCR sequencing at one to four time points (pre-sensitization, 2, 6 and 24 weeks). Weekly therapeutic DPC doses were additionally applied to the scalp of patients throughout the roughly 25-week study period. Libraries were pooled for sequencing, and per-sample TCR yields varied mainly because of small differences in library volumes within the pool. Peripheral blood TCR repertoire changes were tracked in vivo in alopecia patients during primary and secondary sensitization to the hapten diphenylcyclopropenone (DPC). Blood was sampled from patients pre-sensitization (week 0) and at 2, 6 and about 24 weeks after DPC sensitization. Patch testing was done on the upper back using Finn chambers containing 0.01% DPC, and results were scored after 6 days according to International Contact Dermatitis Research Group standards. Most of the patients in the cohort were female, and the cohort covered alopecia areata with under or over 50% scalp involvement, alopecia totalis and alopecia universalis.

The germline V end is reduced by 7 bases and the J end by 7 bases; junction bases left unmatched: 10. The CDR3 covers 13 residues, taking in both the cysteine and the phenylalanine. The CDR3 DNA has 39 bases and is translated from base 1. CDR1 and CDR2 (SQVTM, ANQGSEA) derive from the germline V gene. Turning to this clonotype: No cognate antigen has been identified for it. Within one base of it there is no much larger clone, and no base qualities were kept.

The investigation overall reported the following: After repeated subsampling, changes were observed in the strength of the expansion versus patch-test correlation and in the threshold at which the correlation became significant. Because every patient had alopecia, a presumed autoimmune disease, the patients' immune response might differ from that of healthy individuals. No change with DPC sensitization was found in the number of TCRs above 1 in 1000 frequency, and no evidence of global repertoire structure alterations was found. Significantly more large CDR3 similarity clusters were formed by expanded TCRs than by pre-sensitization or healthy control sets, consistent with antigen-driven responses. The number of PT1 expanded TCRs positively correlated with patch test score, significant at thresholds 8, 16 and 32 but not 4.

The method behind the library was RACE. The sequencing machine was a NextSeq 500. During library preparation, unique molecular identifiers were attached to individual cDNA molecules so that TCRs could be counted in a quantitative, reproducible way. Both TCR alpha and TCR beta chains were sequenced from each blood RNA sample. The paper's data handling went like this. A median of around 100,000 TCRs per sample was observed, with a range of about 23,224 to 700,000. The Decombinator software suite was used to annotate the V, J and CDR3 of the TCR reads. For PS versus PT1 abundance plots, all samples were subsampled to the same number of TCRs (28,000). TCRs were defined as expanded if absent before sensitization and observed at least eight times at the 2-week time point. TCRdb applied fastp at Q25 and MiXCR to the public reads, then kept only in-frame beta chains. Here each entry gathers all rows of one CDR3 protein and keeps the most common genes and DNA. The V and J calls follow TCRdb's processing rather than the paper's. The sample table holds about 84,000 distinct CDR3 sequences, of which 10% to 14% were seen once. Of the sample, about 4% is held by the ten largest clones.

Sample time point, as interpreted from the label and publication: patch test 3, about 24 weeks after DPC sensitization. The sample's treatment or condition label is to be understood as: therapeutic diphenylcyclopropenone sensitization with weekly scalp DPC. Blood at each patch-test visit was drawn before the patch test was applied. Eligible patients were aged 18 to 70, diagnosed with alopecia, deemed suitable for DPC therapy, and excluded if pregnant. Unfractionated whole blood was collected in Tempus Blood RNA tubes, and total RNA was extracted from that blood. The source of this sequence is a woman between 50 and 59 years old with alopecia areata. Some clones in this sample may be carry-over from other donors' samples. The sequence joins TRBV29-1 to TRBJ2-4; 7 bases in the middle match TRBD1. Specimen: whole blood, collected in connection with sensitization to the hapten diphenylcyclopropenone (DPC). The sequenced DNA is TGCAGCGCCCAACTGACAGGGCCGAACATTCAGTACTTC. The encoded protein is CSAQLTGPNIQYF.